The present T cell receptor (beta chain) was sequenced within a study of cytomegalovirus exposure and HLA in healthy donors. All donors participated as healthy donors of bone marrow. Donors counted as nominally healthy when sampled, yet unrecorded immune exposures were likely. On this clone itself: Its antigen remains unknown.

Findings and caveats of the study: Later examination showed HLA-associated TCR beta chains had greater clonal expansion than equally common others. In a later analysis, at a false discovery rate of 0.05, over 15,000 TCR beta sequences were associated with HLA alleles.

The PCR employed 60 Vbeta primers together with 13 Jbeta primers. Libraries were prepared by immunoSEQ multiplex PCR; TCRdb keeps only in-frame clonotypes and omits some of them. The sample has 65,000 to 70,000 clones, around 81% seen once. Germline CDR1 is KGHSH and CDR2 is LQKENI. V lost 3 bases, J lost 5 bases, and 7 bases lay in between. The CDR3 consists of 13 residues. Sequencing input: PBMCs. The V gene is TRBV18, the J gene TRBJ1-4, with D possibly matching TRBD1 (5 bases). The receptor was derived from a middle-aged man in good health and CMV-seronegative. The CDR3 sequence: CASSPSGNEKLFF. The CDR3, as DNA: TGTGCCAGCTCACCCTCAGGGAATGAAAAACTGTTTTTT.